What follows is one TCR beta chain and its context. These data originate in a study of Ad26.COV2.S vaccination and SARS-CoV-2 variants. The germline V and J ends were trimmed by 7 bases and 4 bases, with 10 bases remaining between them. CDR1 is SQVTM and CDR2 is ANQGSEA in the germline V gene. CDR3 size: 12 residues. TCRdb keeps only in-frame clones here, not all; method: immunoSEQ multiplex PCR. The sample records over 400,000 clones, around 92% being singletons. Treatment specified: approximately 18 received Ad26.COV2.S at low or high dose, single or two shots; roughly 5 received placebo; per-sample allocation not given. Material that was analyzed had been drawn on day 63 after the first vaccine or placebo injection.

The material was peripheral blood, obtained in a trial of Ad26.COV2.S vaccine versus placebo. The clonotype was recovered from a person aged 18-65 years who received the Ad26.COV2.S COVID-19 vaccine or a placebo. The chain carries TRBV29-1 and TRBJ2-2; the D is unclear. The CDR3 reads CSAALPTGELFF. CDR3 nucleotide sequence: TGCAGCGCGGCACTTCCCACCGGGGAGCTGTTTTTT.